This TCR beta chain derives from a study of breast tumors, draining lymph nodes, adjacent tissues (TCRdb year 2016). Turning to the overall study: TCR beta repertoires were compared across tumor, adjacent nontumor tissue and axillary lymph nodes obtained from breast cancer patients. In human breast cancer, the study set out to evaluate how tumor, surrounding tissue and draining lymph node repertoires relate to one another and whether T cells may move between these sites.

The lymph node samples were taken from the axillary draining lymph nodes of breast cancer patients. Results and caveats for the whole study, not just this receptor: Tumor T-cell repertoires showed less diversity than lymph node repertoires and more diversity than nontumor tissue repertoires, and tumor T-cell repertoires showed preferential V and J gene usage. A scenario in which most tumor T cells derive from the lymph node and then expand within tumor tissue was judged to be consistent with the data. The study presented the conclusion that tumor T cells originate in lymph nodes as consistent with a hypothesis, not as something directly demonstrated. The similarity between tumor and nontumor tissue repertoires was significantly greater in luminal-like breast cancer than in basal-like breast cancer.

Sequenced on an Illumina HiSeq 2000. Multiplex PCR amplification was used to build the TCR beta chain libraries. The amplified TCR beta chain products were analyzed by high-throughput sequencing. TCRdb reprocessed the public reads (quality trimming at Q25 with fastp, clone calling with MiXCR) and kept in-frame beta chains. Entries are consolidated by CDR3 protein sequence, retaining the most common genes and DNA. Here the sample has around 250,000 distinct CDR3 sequences; approximately 36% occur a single time. Approximately 3.5% of the sample lies in the top ten. As to this clonotype: Its cognate antigen has yet to be identified. No much larger clone is present one base from it, and per-base qualities are unavailable.

Counted from cysteine to phenylalanine, this CDR3 has 14 amino acids. Only the CDR3 DNA stays, 42 bases, in frame from base 1. The V end loses 6 bases and the J end loses 3 bases, and a stretch of 11 bases separates them. The germline V gene (reference sequence) specifies MNHNY as CDR1 and SVGAGI as CDR2. The sequence derives from a female donor with breast cancer. Some clones in this sample may be carry-over from other donors' samples. Recombination connected TRBV6-6 to TRBJ1-4, with no reliable assignment of the D segment. The sequencing sample was made of axillary lymph node tissue. The CDR3: CASSPVGANEKLFF. In nucleotides, the sequence is TGTGCCAGCAGCCCGGTCGGAGCTAATGAAAAACTGTTTTTT.